The clone carrying this TCR beta chain was counted between two and nine times. Its antigen is as yet unknown. The sample belongs to a study of identical twins. Study-wide points: Beta out-of-frame sequences showed weaker excess twin sharing.

Every sampled donor was Caucasian and healthy. A universal primer site arose from template switching, and cDNA bore unique molecular identifiers. TCRdb redid the calling of the 5' RACE reads with MiXCR, one entry per CDR3 protein. The data show around 510,000 distinct CDR3 sequences, with around 15% seen just once and approximately 0.9% held by the top ten. CDR1 and CDR2 from the germline V gene are KGHSH and LQKENI. Trimming stripped 0 bases from V and 5 bases from J, with 4 bases between. The CDR3 consists of 12 residues. The same data also contributed to another study, on yellow fever vaccine responses in identical twins. This second study notes: Twins reportedly had a vaccine T cell response that seemed partly convergent, partly personalized.

Sequenced: CD4+ T cells sorted from blood. The receptor was isolated from a woman in her late teens or twenties in good health. This chain joins TRBV18 and TRBJ2-5; D is ambiguous. The CDR3 nucleotides read TGTGCCAGCTCACCACCGGATGAGACCCAGTACTTC. It yields the protein CASSPPDETQYF.